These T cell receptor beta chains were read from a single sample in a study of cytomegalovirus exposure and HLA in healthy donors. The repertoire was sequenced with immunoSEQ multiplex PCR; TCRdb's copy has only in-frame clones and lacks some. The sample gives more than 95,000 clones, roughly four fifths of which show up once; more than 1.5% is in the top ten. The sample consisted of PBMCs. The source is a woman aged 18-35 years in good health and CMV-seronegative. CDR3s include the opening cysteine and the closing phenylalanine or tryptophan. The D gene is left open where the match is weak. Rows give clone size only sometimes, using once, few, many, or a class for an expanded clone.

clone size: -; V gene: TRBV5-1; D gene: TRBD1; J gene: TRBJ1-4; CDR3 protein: CASSLQGAGEKLFF; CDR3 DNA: TGCGCCAGCAGCTTACAGGGGGCAGGCGAAAAACTGTTTTTT
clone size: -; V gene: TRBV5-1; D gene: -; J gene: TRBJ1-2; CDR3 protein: CASSLNRVDYGYTF; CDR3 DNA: TGCGCCAGCAGCTTGAACCGGGTCGACTATGGCTACACCTTC
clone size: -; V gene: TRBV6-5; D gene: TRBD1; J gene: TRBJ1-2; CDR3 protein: CASSRTTGFGYTF; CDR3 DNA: TGTGCCAGCAGCCGTACGACAGGGTTCGGCTACACCTTC
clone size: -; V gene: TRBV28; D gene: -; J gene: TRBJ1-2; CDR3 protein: CASRLTGIYGYTF; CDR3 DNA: TGTGCCAGCAGACTAACAGGGATCTATGGCTACACCTTC
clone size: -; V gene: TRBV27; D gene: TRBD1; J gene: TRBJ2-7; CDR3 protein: CASSYLSTGGSYEQYF; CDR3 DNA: TGTGCCAGCAGTTACCTGTCGACAGGGGGATCCTACGAGCAGTACTTC
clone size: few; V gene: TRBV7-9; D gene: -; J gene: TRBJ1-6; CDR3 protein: CASSSPGGEGSPLHF; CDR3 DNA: TGTGCCAGCAGCTCCCCAGGAGGGGAGGGCTCACCCCTCCACTTT
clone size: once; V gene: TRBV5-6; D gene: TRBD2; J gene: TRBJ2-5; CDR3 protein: CATGPLVSSGEETQYF; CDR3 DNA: TGTGCCACCGGACCTTTGGTGTCTAGCGGGGAAGAGACCCAGTACTTC
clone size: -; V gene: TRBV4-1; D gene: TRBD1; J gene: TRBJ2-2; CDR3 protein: CASSQERQGAKTGELFF; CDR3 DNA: TGCGCCAGCAGCCAAGAGAGACAGGGGGCCAAAACCGGGGAGCTGTTTTTT
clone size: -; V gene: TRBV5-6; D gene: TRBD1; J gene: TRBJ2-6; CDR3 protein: CASSWGQGNVLTF; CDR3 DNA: TGTGCCAGCAGCTGGGGACAGGGCAACGTCCTGACTTTC
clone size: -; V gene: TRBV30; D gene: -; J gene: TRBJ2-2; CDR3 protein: CAWSALRVGFGELFF; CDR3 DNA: TGTGCCTGGAGTGCACTCAGGGTCGGCTTTGGGGAGCTGTTTTTT
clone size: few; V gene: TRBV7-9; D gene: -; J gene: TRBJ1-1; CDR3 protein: CASKKMNGAEAFF; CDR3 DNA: TGTGCCAGTAAGAAGATGAACGGGGCTGAAGCTTTCTTT
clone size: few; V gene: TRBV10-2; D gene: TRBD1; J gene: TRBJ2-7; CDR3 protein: CASTGTGRHEQYF; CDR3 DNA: TGCGCCAGCACCGGGACAGGGAGGCACGAGCAGTACTTC
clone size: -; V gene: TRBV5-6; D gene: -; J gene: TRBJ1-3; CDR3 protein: CASSLDALSGNTIYF; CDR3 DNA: TGTGCCAGCAGCTTGGATGCGCTCTCTGGAAACACCATATATTTT
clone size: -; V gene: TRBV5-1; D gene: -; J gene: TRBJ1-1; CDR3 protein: CASSLDRDGDTEAFF; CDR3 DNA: TGCGCCAGCAGCTTGGACAGGGATGGGGACACTGAAGCTTTCTTT
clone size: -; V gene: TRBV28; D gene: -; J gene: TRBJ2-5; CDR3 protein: CASRSHKSQETQYF; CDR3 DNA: TGTGCCAGCAGATCGCACAAGTCCCAAGAGACCCAGTACTTC
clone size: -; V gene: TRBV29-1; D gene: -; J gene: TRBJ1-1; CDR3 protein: CSASEANTEAFF; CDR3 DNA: TGCAGCGCCTCGGAGGCGAACACTGAAGCTTTCTTT
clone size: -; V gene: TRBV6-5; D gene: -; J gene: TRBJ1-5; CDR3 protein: CASSRDMNSNQPQHF; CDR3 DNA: TGTGCCAGCAGCCGGGACATGAATAGCAATCAGCCCCAGCATTTT
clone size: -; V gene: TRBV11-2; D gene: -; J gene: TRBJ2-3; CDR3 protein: CASSLPSDTQYF; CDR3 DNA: TGTGCCAGCAGCTTACCCTCAGATACGCAGTATTTT
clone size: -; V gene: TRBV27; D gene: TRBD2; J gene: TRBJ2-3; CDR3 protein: CASSLIAGGSDTQYF; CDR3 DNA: TGTGCCAGCAGTTTAATCGCGGGGGGCTCAGATACGCAGTATTTT
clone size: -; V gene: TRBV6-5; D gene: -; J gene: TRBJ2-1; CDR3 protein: CASSRGRGDEQFF; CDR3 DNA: TGTGCCAGCAGCCGGGGCAGGGGCGATGAGCAGTTCTTC
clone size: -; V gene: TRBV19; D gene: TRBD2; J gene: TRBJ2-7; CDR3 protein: CASSPRTSRHEQYF; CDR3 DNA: TGTGCCAGTAGTCCAAGGACTAGCCGCCACGAGCAGTACTTC
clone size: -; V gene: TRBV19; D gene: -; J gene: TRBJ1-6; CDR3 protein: CASSIGRGPLSPLHF; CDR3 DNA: TGTGCCAGTAGTATTGGGCGGGGACCGCTTTCACCCCTCCACTTT
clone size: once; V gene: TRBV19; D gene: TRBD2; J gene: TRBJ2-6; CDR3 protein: CASSILGGTAGANVLTF; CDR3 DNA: TGTGCCAGTAGTATCCTGGGGGGGACGGCTGGGGCCAACGTCCTGACTTTC
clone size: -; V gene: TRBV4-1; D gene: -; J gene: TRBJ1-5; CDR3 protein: CASSLITGVGNQPQHF; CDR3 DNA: TGCGCCAGCAGCCTGATAACGGGGGTGGGCAATCAGCCCCAGCATTTT
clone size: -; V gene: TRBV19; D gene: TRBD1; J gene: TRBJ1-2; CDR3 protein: CASSIGQGGGYGYTF; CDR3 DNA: TGTGCCAGTAGTATCGGACAGGGGGGAGGGTATGGCTACACCTTC
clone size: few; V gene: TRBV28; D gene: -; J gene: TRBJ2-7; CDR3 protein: CASLRGSYEQYF; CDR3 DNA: TGTGCCAGCCTTAGGGGTTCCTACGAGCAGTACTTC
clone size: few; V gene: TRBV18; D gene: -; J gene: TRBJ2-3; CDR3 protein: CASSPLLQVLDTQYF; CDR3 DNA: TGTGCCAGCTCACCACTTTTACAGGTTTTAGATACGCAGTATTTT
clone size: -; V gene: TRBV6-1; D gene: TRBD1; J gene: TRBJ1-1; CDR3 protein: CASSPGTANTEAFF; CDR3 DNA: TGTGCCAGCAGTCCCGGGACAGCGAACACTGAAGCTTTCTTT
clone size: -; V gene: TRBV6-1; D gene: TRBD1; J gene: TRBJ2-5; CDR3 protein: CASSGGSRGGIGETQYF; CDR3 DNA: TGTGCCAGCAGTGGGGGAAGCAGAGGGGGCATCGGGGAGACCCAGTACTTC
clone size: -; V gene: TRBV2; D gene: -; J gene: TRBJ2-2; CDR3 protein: CASSGSGDTGELFF; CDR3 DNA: TGTGCCAGCAGTGGTTCAGGGGACACCGGGGAGCTGTTTTTT
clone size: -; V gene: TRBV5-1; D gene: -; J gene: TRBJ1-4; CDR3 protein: CASREITTNEKLFF; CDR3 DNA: TGCGCCAGCAGGGAGATCACCACTAATGAAAAACTGTTTTTT
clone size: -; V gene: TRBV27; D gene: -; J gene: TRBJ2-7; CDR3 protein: CASSLSAGHYEQYF; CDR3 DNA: TGTGCCAGCAGTTTATCGGCAGGTCACTACGAGCAGTACTTC
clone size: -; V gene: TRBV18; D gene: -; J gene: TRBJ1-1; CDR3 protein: CASSPEEVTEAFF; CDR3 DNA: TGTGCCAGCTCACCAGAGGAGGTCACTGAAGCTTTCTTT
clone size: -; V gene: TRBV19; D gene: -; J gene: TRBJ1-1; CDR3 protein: CATTGGPNTEAFF; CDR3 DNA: TGTGCCACTACCGGGGGTCCGAACACTGAAGCTTTCTTT
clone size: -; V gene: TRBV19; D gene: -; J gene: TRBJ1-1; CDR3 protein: CASSIVVGGSNTEAFF; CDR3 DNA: TGTGCCAGTAGTATAGTTGTTGGCGGTTCGAACACTGAAGCTTTCTTT
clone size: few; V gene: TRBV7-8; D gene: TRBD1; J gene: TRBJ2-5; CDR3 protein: CASSFLGQLGQETQYF; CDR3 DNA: TGTGCCAGCAGCTTCCTGGGACAGTTGGGGCAAGAGACCCAGTACTTC
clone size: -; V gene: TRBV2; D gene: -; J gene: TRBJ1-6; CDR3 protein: CASRVTASPLHF; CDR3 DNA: TGTGCCAGCAGGGTGACAGCATCGCCCCTCCACTTT
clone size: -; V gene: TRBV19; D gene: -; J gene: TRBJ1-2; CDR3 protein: CASRTSGTRDLYGYTF; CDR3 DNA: TGTGCCAGTAGGACTTCCGGGACACGCGACCTCTATGGCTACACCTTC
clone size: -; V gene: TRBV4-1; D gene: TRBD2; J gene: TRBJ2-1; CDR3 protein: CASSQETSGGDNEQFF; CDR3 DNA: TGCGCCAGCAGCCAAGAGACTAGCGGGGGGGACAATGAGCAGTTCTTC